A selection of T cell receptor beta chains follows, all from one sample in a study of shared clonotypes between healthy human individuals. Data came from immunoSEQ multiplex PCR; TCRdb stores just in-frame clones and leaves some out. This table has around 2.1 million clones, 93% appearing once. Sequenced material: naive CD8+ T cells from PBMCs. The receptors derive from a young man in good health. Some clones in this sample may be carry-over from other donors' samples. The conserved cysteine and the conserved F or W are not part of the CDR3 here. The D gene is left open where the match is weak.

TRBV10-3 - AISDGQRSGSYEQY
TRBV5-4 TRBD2 ASSEKSGRGIDEQF
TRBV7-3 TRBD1 ASSRTGQGVTYEQY
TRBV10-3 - AIMGKPGAYEQY
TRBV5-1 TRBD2 ASRTSGRAHEQF
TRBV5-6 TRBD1 ASSLGDSSYEQY
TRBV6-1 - ASSDRIRYEQY
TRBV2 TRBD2 ASRGLANNEQF
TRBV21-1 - ASSKFERVRRNGYT
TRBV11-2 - ASSAYKNTEAF
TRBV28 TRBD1 ASSRLRTGVEKLF
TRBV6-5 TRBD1 ASSSTGVRSGNTIY
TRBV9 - ASSVDAGVTYEQY
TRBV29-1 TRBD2 SVLGGQFYEQY
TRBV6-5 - ASSYGGTDTQY
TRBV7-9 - TSSLFRGHTGELF
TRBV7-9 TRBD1 ASSLAGTGGAGVTEAF
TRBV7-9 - ASSSDYGGYEQY
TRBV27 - ASSTRTGLGQPQH
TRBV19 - ASGAHEQF
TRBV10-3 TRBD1 AISEPRQGRNEQY
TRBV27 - ASRFDVKGRLADTQY
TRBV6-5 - ASSYSPPGTEQF
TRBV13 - ATERAGTKAF
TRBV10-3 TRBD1 AIRSTGDTGELF
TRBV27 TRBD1 ASSPLGQIGTDTQY
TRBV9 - ASSAIADTQY
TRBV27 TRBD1 ASSLTGTLTDTQY
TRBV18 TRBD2 ASSPAAGDYEQY
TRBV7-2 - ASRPGLGNTEAF
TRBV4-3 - ASSQTGWGNEQY
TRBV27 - ASSLGVLETQY
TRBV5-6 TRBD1 ASSLGVGTGVIEQY
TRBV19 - ASSSLRSTDRDLNQPQH